This TCR beta chain was obtained from a study of early T cells in non-severe SARS-CoV-2 infection. For the study at large: Unpaired chains resulted from sequencing bulk RNA of unsorted whole blood.

TCRdb used MiXCR to reprocess the 5' RACE reads, holding one entry per CDR3 protein. The sample holds around 82,000 distinct CDR3 sequences, 10% to 15% seen once. This clonotype showed up many times. The CDR3 is made up of 12 amino acids. The V and J ends lost 10 bases and 6 bases respectively, with 13 bases between them. Germline values: CDR1 MDHEN, CDR2 SYDVKM. The chain employs TRBV28 and TRBJ1-5, with D perhaps TRBD1 (5 bases). The sequencing sample was made of whole blood. The receptor's source is an adult who was a healthcare worker with PCR-confirmed SARS-CoV-2 infection or an uninfected control (not recorded which). DNA for the CDR3: TGTGCCACCGTCTCAGGGAGTCAGCCCCAGCATTTT. It yields the protein CATVSGSQPQHF.